This T cell receptor (beta chain) was sequenced for a study of technical replicates of blood from a few donors. This CDR3 is built from 13 residues. Trimming cost V 5 bases and J 5 bases, with 11 bases left between them. Germline V gives CDR1 LGHNT, CDR2 FRNRAP. Sequenced by immunoSEQ multiplex PCR; TCRdb stores in-frame clones only, minus some. The profile shows about 59,000 clones, more than 95% of them singletons. This clonotype was obtained from a human donor in good health. The chain carries TRBV12-5 and TRBJ2-3; D is perhaps TRBD2 (6 bases). The sample comprised T cells isolated from PBMCs. This chain's CDR3 is CASGQGLRDTQYF. The CDR3 DNA is TGTGCTAGTGGTCAGGGACTCAGAGATACGCAGTATTTT.